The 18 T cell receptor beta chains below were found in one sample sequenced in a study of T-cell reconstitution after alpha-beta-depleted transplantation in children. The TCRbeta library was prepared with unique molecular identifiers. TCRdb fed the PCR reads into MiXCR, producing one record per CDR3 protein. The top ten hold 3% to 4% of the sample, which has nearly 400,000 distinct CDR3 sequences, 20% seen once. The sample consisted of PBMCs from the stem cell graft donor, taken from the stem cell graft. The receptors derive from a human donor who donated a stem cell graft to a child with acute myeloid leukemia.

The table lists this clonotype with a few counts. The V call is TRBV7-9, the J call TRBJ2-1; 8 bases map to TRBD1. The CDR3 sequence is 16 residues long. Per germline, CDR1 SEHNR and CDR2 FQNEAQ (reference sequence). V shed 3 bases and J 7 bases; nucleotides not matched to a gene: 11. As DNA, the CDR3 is TGTGCCAGCAGCTTGGGACAGGCAAACTTATGGAATGAGCAGTTCTTC. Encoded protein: CASSLGQANLWNEQFF.

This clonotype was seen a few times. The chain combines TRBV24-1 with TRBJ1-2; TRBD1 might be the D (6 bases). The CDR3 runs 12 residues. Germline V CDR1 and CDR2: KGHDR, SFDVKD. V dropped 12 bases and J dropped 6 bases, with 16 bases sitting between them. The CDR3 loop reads CAAGGTKNGYTF. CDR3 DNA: TGTGCCGCCGGCGGGACAAAGAATGGCTACACCTTC.

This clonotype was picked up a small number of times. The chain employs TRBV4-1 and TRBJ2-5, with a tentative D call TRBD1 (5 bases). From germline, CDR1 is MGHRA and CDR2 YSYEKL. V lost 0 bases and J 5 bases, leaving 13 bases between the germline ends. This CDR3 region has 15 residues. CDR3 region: CASSQENPGSETQYF. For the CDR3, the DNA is TGCGCCAGCAGCCAAGAAAACCCAGGGTCGGAGACCCAGTACTTC.

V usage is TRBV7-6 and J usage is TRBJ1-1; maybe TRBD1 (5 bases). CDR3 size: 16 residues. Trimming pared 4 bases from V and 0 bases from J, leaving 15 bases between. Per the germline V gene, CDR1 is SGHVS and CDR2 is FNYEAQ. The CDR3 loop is CASSSTPGPMNTEAFF. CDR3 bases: TGTGCCAGCAGCTCCACACCGGGACCTATGAACACTGAAGCTTTCTTT.

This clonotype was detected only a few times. CDR3 DNA: TGTGCCAGCAGCCGGACTGGGACAGGGGAAGCTTTCTTT. It specifies CASSRTGTGEAFF. This chain connects TRBV12-3 or TRBV12-4 to TRBJ1-1; TRBD1 agrees at 9 bases. This CDR3 comprises 13 residues. V lost 6 bases, J lost 8 bases, and 7 bases stayed unmatched.

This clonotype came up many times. CDR3: CAEGLAGGTEQFF. For the CDR3, the DNA is TGTGCCGAGGGACTAGCGGGAGGAACTGAGCAGTTCTTC. The chain has TRBV28 and TRBJ2-1, with TRBD2 matching over 15 bases. Germline CDR1 is MDHEN and CDR2 is SYDVKM. Trimming removed 11 bases from V and 9 bases from J; junction bases left unmatched: 5. The CDR3 extends over 13 amino acids.

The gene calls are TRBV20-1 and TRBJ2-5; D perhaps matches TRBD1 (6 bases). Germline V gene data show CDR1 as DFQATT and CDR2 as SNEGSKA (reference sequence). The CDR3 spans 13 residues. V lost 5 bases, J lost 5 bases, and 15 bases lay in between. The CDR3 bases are TGCAGTGCTCCTCAGGGGACCAGGGAGACCCAGTACTTC. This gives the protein CSAPQGTRETQYF.

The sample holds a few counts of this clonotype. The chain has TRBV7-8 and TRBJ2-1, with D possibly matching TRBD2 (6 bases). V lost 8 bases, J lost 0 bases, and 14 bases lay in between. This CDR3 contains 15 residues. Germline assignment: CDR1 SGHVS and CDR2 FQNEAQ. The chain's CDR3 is CASVPRGYSYNEQFF. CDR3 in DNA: TGTGCCAGCGTCCCGCGGGGTTACTCCTACAATGAGCAGTTCTTC.

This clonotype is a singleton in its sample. The CDR3 sequence: CASSPRDLQYF. The DNA for the CDR3 is TGTGCCAGCAGCCCCCGGGATCTACAGTATTTT. J is TRBJ2-3 and V is TRBV11-1; perhaps TRBD2 as D (5 bases). Trimming removed 5 bases from V and 12 bases from J, with 12 bases in between. CDR1 and CDR2 (germline): SGHAT, FQDESV (reference sequence). This CDR3 is 11 amino acids long.

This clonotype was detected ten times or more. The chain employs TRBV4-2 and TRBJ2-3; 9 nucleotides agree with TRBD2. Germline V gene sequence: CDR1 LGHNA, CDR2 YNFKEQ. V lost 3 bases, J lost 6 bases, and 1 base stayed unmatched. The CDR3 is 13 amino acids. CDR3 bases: TGTGCCAGCAGCCACGGACTAGCGGATACGCAGTATTTT. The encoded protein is CASSHGLADTQYF.

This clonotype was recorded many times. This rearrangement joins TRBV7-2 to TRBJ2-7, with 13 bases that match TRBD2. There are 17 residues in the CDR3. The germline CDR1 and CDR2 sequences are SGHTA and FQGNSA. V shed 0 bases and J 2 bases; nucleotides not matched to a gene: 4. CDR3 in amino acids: CASSLATTSGRAYEQYF. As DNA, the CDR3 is TGTGCCAGCAGCTTAGCCACTACTAGCGGGAGGGCCTACGAGCAGTACTTC.

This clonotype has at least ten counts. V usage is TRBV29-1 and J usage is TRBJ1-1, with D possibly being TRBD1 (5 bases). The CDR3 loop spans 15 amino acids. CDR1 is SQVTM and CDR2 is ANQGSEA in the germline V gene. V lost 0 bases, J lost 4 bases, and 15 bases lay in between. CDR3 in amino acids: CSVEERTWATTEAFF. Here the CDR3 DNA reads TGCAGCGTTGAAGAGAGGACATGGGCCACCACTGAAGCTTTCTTT.

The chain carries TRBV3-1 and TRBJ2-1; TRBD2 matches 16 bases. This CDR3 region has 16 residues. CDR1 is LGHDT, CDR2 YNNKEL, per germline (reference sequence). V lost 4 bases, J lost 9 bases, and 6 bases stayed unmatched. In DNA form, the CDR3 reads TGTGCCAGCAGCCCGGGACTAGCGGGAGGGTGGGGTGAGCAGTTCTTC. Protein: CASSPGLAGGWGEQFF.

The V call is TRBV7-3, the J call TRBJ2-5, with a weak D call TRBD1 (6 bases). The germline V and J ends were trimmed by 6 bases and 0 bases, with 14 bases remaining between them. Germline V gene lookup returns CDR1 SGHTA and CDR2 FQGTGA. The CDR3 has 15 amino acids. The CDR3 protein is CASSRGTGYQETQYF. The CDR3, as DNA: TGTGCCAGCAGTAGGGGGACGGGTTACCAAGAGACCCAGTACTTC.

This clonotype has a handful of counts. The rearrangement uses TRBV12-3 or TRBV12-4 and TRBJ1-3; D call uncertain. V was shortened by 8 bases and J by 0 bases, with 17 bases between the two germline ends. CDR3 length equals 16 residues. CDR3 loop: CASSASGLSSGNTIYF. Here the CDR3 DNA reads TGTGCCAGCTCGGCCTCCGGGCTCAGCTCTGGAAACACCATATATTTT.

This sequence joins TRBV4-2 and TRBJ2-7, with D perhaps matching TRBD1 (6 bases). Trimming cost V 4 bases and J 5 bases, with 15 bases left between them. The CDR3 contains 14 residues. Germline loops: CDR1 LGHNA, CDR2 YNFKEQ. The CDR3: CASSREKTGDEQYF. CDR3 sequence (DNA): TGTGCCAGCAGCCGAGAAAAGACAGGAGACGAGCAGTACTTC.

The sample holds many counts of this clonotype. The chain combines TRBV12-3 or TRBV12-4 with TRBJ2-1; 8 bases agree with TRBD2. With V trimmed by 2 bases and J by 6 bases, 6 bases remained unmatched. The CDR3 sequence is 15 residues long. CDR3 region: CASSLPLAGPNEQFF. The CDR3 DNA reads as TGTGCCAGCAGTTTACCGCTAGCGGGCCCCAATGAGCAGTTCTTC.

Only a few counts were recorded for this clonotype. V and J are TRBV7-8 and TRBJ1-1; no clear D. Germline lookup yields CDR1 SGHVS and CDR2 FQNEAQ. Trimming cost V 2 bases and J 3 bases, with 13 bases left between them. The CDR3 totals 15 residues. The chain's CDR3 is CASSLYVGWDTEAFF. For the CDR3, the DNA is TGTGCCAGCAGCTTATATGTTGGGTGGGACACTGAAGCTTTCTTT.